This T cell receptor beta chain was retrieved from a study of blood T cells in healthy people across ages (dated by TCRdb to 2014 to 2015). For the wider study: In model experiments, roughly one uniquely barcoded TCR beta cDNA molecule per two T cells was captured by template switching. The study measured age-related changes in TCR beta repertoire diversity using deep sequencing normalized with unique cDNA molecular identifiers. Two additional independent replicas of 1 million unique cDNA reads from the same blood draw were analyzed for two donors (one aged 18 to 29 and one aged 80 or older). Donors were grouped into four age groups: young (average roughly 16 years), middle-aged (roughly 38), aged (approximately 67) and long-lived (over 80).

Library preparation was by 5' RACE. TCRdb shows the sequencer as Illumina HiSeq 2500. A second PCR of about 6 to 12 cycles was performed with a sample-barcoded 5' primer and a J-beta primer mix. A template-switch 5' adaptor carrying 12 random nucleotides introduced a unique molecular identifier onto each TCR beta cDNA molecule. At least 3 million CDR3-containing paired-end reads were obtained from each sample. First-strand cDNA synthesis was performed from all RNA using the Mint cDNA synthesis kit, with priming by a TRBC-specific oligonucleotide. All cDNA was treated with uracil-DNA glycosylase and then went through a first 18-cycle PCR with the universal primers M1SS and BC2_uni_R. In the source study's methods: Normalization of each sample was performed by random selection of 1 million high-quality reads, each carrying a distinct molecular identifier. Reads sharing molecular identifiers were discarded rather than binned into consensus sequences. CDR3 identification, clonotype clustering and error correction used MiTCR with a Q25 quality threshold and the strictest error-elimination algorithm. A nonparametric unseen species model using Euler transformation provided a lower-bound estimate of total TCR beta diversity. Clones were called with MiXCR by TCRdb after fastp trimmed the public reads at Q25, and only in-frame beta chains were retained. When rows share a CDR3 protein, they turn into one entry using the most common DNA and genes. The V and J calls, along with clone size, are taken from TCRdb and not from the paper's own processing. For this sample there are roughly 800,000 distinct CDR3 sequences; approximately 25% appear just once. The ten largest clones take up under 4.5% of the sample.

What the work shows at the level of the full study, not this receptor alone: Estimates of total diversity based on one million sequenced T cells were regarded as lower bounds and as underestimates. There was a strong correlation between observed TCR beta diversity and the percentage of naive T cells measured by flow cytometry. As age increased, observed TCR beta diversity per million T cells dropped in a roughly linear way, and a significant reduction was already evident by age about 40. The long-lived group showed more naive CD4+ T cells, fewer expanded clones and increased TCR diversity than the aged group, suggesting age selection. Because profiling used bulk unsorted PBMCs, naive and antigen-experienced compartments could not be compared conclusively. The CMV infection status of donors was not known, potentially confounding age-related changes in expanded clonotypes.

Systemically healthy Caucasian individuals from Russia, 35 to 50 in total and aged roughly 6 to 100 years, were included as donors. Each donor gave ten milliliters of peripheral blood, collected into EDTA-treated Vacutainer tubes. PBMCs were isolated by Ficoll-Paque density-gradient centrifugation, with at least 6 million obtained per sample. Total RNA was extracted from PBMCs with Trizol reagent, with at least 5 micrograms obtained per sample. Naive CD45RAhigh/CD27high T cell percentages were measured by flow cytometry on a PBMC aliquot from every donor. CDR1 LGHNA and CDR2 YNFKEQ were looked up in the germline V gene. Spanning cysteine to phenylalanine, the CDR3 consists of 15 amino acids. The read is trimmed to its CDR3 DNA, 45 bases read in frame from base 1. This clonotype was counted between two and nine times. Its antigen remains unidentified. No much larger clone exists at a distance of one base, and base qualities are not known.

The sample also formed part of further work on T cells of mothers and their children. The second study also describes: The donors were nine systemically healthy Caucasian individuals, made up of three mothers and their six children. cDNA synthesis used all of the extracted RNA, with roughly 1.6 ug of RNA in each 15 ul reaction. In the second PCR, the M1S primer added sample barcodes and 2-4 random nucleotides. Over 9.5 million TCR beta CDR3 reads were obtained for each mother, and approximately 2.9 million reads were obtained for each child. TCR recombination output is similarly shaped by thymic selection in related and unrelated pairs, with a minor effect exerted by inherited differences. Normalized repertoire overlap was always slightly but never significantly higher in related than unrelated mother-child pairs. No persistent microchimeric T cell clones were found, with a detection sensitivity of 80 to 100 clones per million clonotypes. To look for features that set related mother-child pairs apart from unrelated individuals, the researchers ran deep NGS to compare the TCR beta repertoires of mothers and children. The mean age was roughly 44 +/- 4 years for the mothers and 11 +/- 4 years for the children. After adapters were ligated using NEBNext reagents, the libraries underwent 100+100 nt paired-end sequencing on an Illumina HiSeq 2000. Mother and child libraries were prepared a month apart and sequenced in separate runs to prevent cross-contamination. For each donor, between roughly 450,000 and 2,200,000 distinct TCR beta clonotypes were identified. Naive TCR beta clonotypes were estimated from low-frequency clonotypes matched to each donor's FACS-determined naive share, without sorting.

Recombination connected TRBV4-2 to TRBJ2-5; 7 middle bases align to TRBD2. TRBJ2-1 matches the DNA end more closely, so the J call is doubtful. The sequencing sample was made of blood. The receptor's source is a boy aged 5-17 years in good health. The DNA reads TGTGCCAGCAGCCAAGAAGGGCTAGCGGACAATGAGCAGTTCTTC. The resulting protein is CASSQEGLADNEQFF.